A selection of T cell receptor beta chains follows, all from one sample in a study of shared clonotypes between healthy human individuals. Here immunoSEQ multiplex PCR was the method, and the copy in TCRdb shows in-frame clones only, minus some. The data hold about 600,000 clones, with around 95% observed a single time. Sequencing was done on a sample of naive CD8+ T cells sorted from blood. All receptors come from a woman aged 25 to 39 in good health. Both conserved end residues are part of each CDR3. D genes are given only for firm matches. The listing skips clone size in some rows; elsewhere it reads once, few, many or a size class.

V,J,D,size,DNA,CDR3
TRBV28,TRBJ1-3,-,few,TGTGCCAGCAGTTTACCCAGGGAGGACACCATATATTTT,CASSLPREDTIYF
TRBV7-9,TRBJ2-1,TRBD2,-,TGTGCCAGCAGCCCGCGGGAGAGATCCTACAATGAGCAGTTCTTC,CASSPRERSYNEQFF
TRBV19,TRBJ2-1,TRBD2,once,TGTGCCAGTAGTATATATCTAGCGGAGACTTACAATGAGCAGTTCTTC,CASSIYLAETYNEQFF
TRBV27,TRBJ2-5,TRBD2,-,TGTGCCAGCAGTTTATTGCGGGAGGTAGGGGAGACCCAGTACTTC,CASSLLREVGETQYF
TRBV19,TRBJ1-1,-,-,TGTGCCAGTAGGACAGGCCCTGGTACCCACACTGAAGCTTTCTTT,CASRTGPGTHTEAFF
TRBV7-9,TRBJ2-3,-,-,TGTGCCAGCAGCTTAGGAGCGGAGAGCACAGATACGCAGTATTTT,CASSLGAESTDTQYF
TRBV29-1,TRBJ2-1,TRBD2,once,TGCAGCGGGGTGGGTCAGGGACTATACAATGAGCAGTTCTTC,CSGVGQGLYNEQFF
TRBV5-6,TRBJ2-5,-,once,TGTGCCAGCAGCTTGTTGTGGGAAGTGGAGACCCAGTACTTC,CASSLLWEVETQYF
TRBV7-9,TRBJ2-2,-,-,TGTGCCAGCAGCTTAGGAGGGGCCACCGGGGAGCTGTTTTTT,CASSLGGATGELFF
TRBV27,TRBJ1-1,-,-,TGTGCCAGCAGTTTAGTAGGGGTGAACACTGAAGCTTTCTTT,CASSLVGVNTEAFF
TRBV19,TRBJ2-2,-,-,TGTGCCAGTAGTATGGAGGACCTGTCTGACACCGGGGAGCTGTTTTTT,CASSMEDLSDTGELFF
TRBV30,TRBJ2-1,-,-,TGTGCCTGGGCCACTAGTAACAATGAGCAGTTCTTC,CAWATSNNEQFF
TRBV28,TRBJ2-6,TRBD1,-,TGTGCCAGCGGACAGGGAGCGGGCTCTGGGGCCAACGTCCTGACTTTC,CASGQGAGSGANVLTF
TRBV19,TRBJ1-4,-,once,TGTGCCAGTCACGGCTATAATGAAAAACTGTTTTTT,CASHGYNEKLFF
TRBV7-2,TRBJ1-2,-,-,TGTGCCAGCAGCCAAAGTCCCGCCTATGGCTACACCTTC,CASSQSPAYGYTF
TRBV7-9,TRBJ2-3,-,once,TGTGCCAGCAGCTTAAACGGCGGGGGCACAGATACGCAGTATTTT,CASSLNGGGTDTQYF
TRBV27,TRBJ1-4,-,-,TGTGCCAGCAGTTTATTAAGACAACCTAATGAAAAACTGTTTTTT,CASSLLRQPNEKLFF
TRBV5-6,TRBJ1-1,-,-,TGTGCCAGCAGCCGGACGGGTAACACTGAAGCTTTCTTT,CASSRTGNTEAFF
TRBV28,TRBJ2-5,-,once,TGTGCCAGCAGCTTACTAGGGGCCCAAGAGACCCAGTACTTC,CASSLLGAQETQYF
TRBV30,TRBJ2-7,-,-,TGTGCCTGGAGTATAAGGGTATGGGGTCACGAGCAGTACTTC,CAWSIRVWGHEQYF
TRBV27,TRBJ1-1,TRBD1,once,TGTGCCAGCAGTATCCAGACAGGGGGTAGCGGTGTTTCCACTGAAGCTTTCTTT,CASSIQTGGSGVSTEAFF
TRBV28,TRBJ2-3,-,-,TGTGCCAGCAGTTTATGTTTATTGTGTCTCTCTAGCACAGATACGCAGTATTTT,CASSLCLLCLSSTDTQYF
TRBV2,TRBJ2-1,-,-,TGTGCCAGCAGTGTGGACAATGAGCAGTTCTTC,CASSVDNEQFF
TRBV27,TRBJ2-7,TRBD2,-,TGTGCCAGCAGTTTAGCGGGAGTAGAGCAGTACTTC,CASSLAGVEQYF
TRBV12-1,TRBJ2-4,-,-,TGTGCCAGCAGCCCAGACAGGGGAGAGGGCCCGGCCAAAAACATTCAGTACTTC,CASSPDRGEGPAKNIQYF
TRBV30,TRBJ1-2,-,once,TGTGCCTGGAAATCGTATGGCTACACCTTC,CAWKSYGYTF
TRBV19,TRBJ2-7,-,once,TGTGCCAGTAGTGTCAGTAGGGCCTACGAGCAGTACTTC,CASSVSRAYEQYF
TRBV7-9,TRBJ2-5,-,-,TGTGCCAGCAGCTTTGAGAAAGAGACCCAGTACTTC,CASSFEKETQYF
TRBV28,TRBJ2-2,-,-,TGTGCCAGCACCTGGGCCGGGGAGCTGTTTTTT,CASTWAGELFF
TRBV27,TRBJ2-7,TRBD1,-,TGTGCCAGCAGTTCTCGAGACAGGGCCTACGAGCAGTACTTC,CASSSRDRAYEQYF
TRBV11-2,TRBJ2-1,-,-,TGTGCCAGCAGCCCCCAAACCCGAGCCGCCTTCCACAATGAGCAGTTCTTC,CASSPQTRAAFHNEQFF
TRBV28,TRBJ2-1,-,once,TGTGCCAGCAGTAACCCCCGGTCAGGGACCAATGAGCAGTTCTTC,CASSNPRSGTNEQFF
TRBV4-1,TRBJ2-7,TRBD2,-,TGCGCCAGCAGCCAAAAGGGGCTAGCGGGAGAAACCTACGAGCAGTACTTC,CASSQKGLAGETYEQYF
TRBV5-1,TRBJ2-7,-,few,TGCGCCAGCAGCTTGGGGAGCTCCTACGAGCAGTACTTC,CASSLGSSYEQYF
TRBV27,TRBJ2-5,TRBD2,-,TGTGCCAGCAGTTTAAGTGGGGGGGACGGAGAGACCCAGTACTTC,CASSLSGGDGETQYF
TRBV27,TRBJ2-7,TRBD1,-,TGTGCCAGCAGTTCCGGGACAGGCATCTACGAGCAGTACTTC,CASSSGTGIYEQYF
TRBV28,TRBJ1-1,-,-,TGTGCCAGCAGTTTCCGCATTAACACTGAAGCTTTCTTT,CASSFRINTEAFF
TRBV7-7,TRBJ2-5,-,-,TGTGCCAGCAGCCCACAAGGGGTGTCCGGGGAGACCCAGTACTTC,CASSPQGVSGETQYF
TRBV2,TRBJ2-2,TRBD2,-,TGTGCCAGCGGGGTAAGCGGGAGTTCGACCGGGGAGCTGTTTTTT,CASGVSGSSTGELFF
TRBV2,TRBJ2-1,TRBD1,-,TGTGCCGGGGGCCCGGGACAGTCCGACAATGAGCAGTTCTTC,CAGGPGQSDNEQFF
TRBV2,TRBJ2-1,TRBD2,-,TGTGCCAGCAGGAGGACTAGCGGGAGGTCTAGCTCCTACAATGAGCAGTTCTTC,CASRRTSGRSSSYNEQFF
TRBV15,TRBJ2-3,-,-,TGTGCCACCAGGGCATTAGCAGATACGCAGTATTTT,CATRALADTQYF
TRBV28,TRBJ2-7,-,-,TGTGCCAGCAGACCACACAACTACGAGCAGTACTTC,CASRPHNYEQYF
TRBV9,TRBJ2-6,TRBD1,-,TGTGCCAGCAGCGTTACAGGGGTTGGGGCCAACGTCCTGACTTTC,CASSVTGVGANVLTF
TRBV7-8,TRBJ2-7,-,-,TGTGCCAGCAGCTTAGGCGCGAACTCCTACGGGCAGTACTTC,CASSLGANSYGQYF
TRBV4-1,TRBJ1-4,-,-,TGCGCCAGCAGCCCCGGGTTGGGGACAACTAATGAAAAACTGTTTTTT,CASSPGLGTTNEKLFF
TRBV6-5,TRBJ2-1,-,once,TGTGCCAGCAGGAAGGTCCCCACCTTTTACAATGAGCAGTTCTTC,CASRKVPTFYNEQFF
TRBV7-9,TRBJ2-7,TRBD2,-,TGTGCCAGCATCGGGACTAGCGGTCAAGGCGGGATCTACGAGCAGTACTTC,CASIGTSGQGGIYEQYF
TRBV10-3,TRBJ2-5,TRBD2,-,TGTGCCACCCTGGGGAGACTAGCGGGAGAACCCCAAGAGACCCAGTACTTC,CATLGRLAGEPQETQYF
TRBV27,TRBJ2-3,TRBD2,once,TGTGCCAGCAGAGTCGCGACTAGCGGGACCGATACGCAGTATTTT,CASRVATSGTDTQYF
TRBV6-5,TRBJ2-3,-,-,TGTGCCAGCAGCCCCGACAGTGGCACAGATACGCAGTATTTT,CASSPDSGTDTQYF
TRBV6-1,TRBJ1-5,-,-,TGTGCCAGCAGTGAGTGGTACAGGGACAGCAATCAGCCCCAGCATTTT,CASSEWYRDSNQPQHF
TRBV13,TRBJ2-1,TRBD2,-,TGTGCCAGCAGCTCCGGGACTAGCGGGGTCTATGAGCAGTTCTTC,CASSSGTSGVYEQFF
TRBV14,TRBJ2-5,-,-,TGTGCCAGCAGCCAAGCCAAGACCCAGTACTTC,CASSQAKTQYF